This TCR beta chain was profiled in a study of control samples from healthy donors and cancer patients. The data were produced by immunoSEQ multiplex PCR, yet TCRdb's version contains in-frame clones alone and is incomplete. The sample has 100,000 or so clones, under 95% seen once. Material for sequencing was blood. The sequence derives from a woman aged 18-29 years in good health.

This CDR3 reads CASSLQQGRQPQHF. For the CDR3, the DNA is TGTGCCAGCAGTTTGCAACAGGGCAGGCAGCCCCAGCATTTT. V is TRBV28 and J is TRBJ1-5; possible D gene TRBD1, 6 bases. Trimming stripped 3 bases from V and 7 bases from J, with 13 bases between. Germline assignment: CDR1 MDHEN and CDR2 SYDVKM. This CDR3 region has 14 residues.